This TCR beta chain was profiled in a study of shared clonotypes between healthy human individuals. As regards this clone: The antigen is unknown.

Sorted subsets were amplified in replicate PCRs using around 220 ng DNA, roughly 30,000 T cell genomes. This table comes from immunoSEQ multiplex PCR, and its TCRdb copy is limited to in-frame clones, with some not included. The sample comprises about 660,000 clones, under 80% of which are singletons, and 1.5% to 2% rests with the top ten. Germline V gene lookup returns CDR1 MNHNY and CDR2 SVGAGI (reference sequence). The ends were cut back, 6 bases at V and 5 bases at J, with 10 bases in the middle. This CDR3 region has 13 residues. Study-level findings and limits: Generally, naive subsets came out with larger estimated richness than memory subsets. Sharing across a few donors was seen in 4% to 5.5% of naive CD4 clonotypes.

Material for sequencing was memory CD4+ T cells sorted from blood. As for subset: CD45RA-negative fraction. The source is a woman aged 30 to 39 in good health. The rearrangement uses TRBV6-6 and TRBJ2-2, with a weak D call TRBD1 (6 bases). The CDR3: CASRRGSTGELFF. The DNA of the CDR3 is TGTGCCAGCAGGAGGGGGTCTACCGGGGAGCTGTTTTTT.